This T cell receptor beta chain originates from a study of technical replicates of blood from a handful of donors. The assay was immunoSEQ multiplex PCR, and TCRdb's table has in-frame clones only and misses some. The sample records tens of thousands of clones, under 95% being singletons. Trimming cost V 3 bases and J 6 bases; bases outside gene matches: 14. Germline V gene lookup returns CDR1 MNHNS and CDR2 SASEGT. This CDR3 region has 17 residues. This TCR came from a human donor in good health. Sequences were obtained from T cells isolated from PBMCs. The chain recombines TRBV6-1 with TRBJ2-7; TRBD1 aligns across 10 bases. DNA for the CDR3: TGTGCCAGCAGTGATTTTTTAAGACAGGGGGCGCTTGGCGAGCAGTACTTC. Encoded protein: CASSDFLRQGALGEQYF.